This T cell receptor beta chain was observed in a study of T-cell memory formation after mild COVID-19. On the study more broadly: Clustering of TCRs was largely donor specific.

5'RACE primed from the constant segment yielded TCR alpha and TCR beta cDNA libraries bearing sample barcodes and UMIs. In TCRdb, the 5' RACE reads were re-called with MiXCR into one record per CDR3 protein. The sample contains under 250,000 distinct CDR3 sequences, roughly 14% of which appear only once. About this clonotype itself: Its matching antigen is unknown.

Points from the study as a whole: Pre-infection memory carried some responding clones, suggesting that cross-reactive memory joined.

The CDR3 spans 15 residues. The germline gives CDR1 SGHRS, CDR2 YFSETQ. Trimming shortened V by 4 bases and J by 3 bases, and 13 bases separated the two germline ends. This sequence joins TRBV5-1 and TRBJ1-4, with D unclear. What was sequenced was PBMCs or a T cell subset sorted from them (not recorded which). This receptor was taken from an adult woman who had mild COVID-19 (a few samples of this study predate the infection). Cell type and time point are not known. The CDR3 reads CASSPFGSPNEKLFF. The CDR3 nucleotides are TGCGCCAGCAGCCCCTTTGGGAGTCCTAATGAAAAACTGTTTTTT.